Below are 27 T cell receptor beta chains sequenced from a single sample in a study of PD-1 blockade in classical Hodgkin lymphoma. TCRdb's table, derived via immunoSEQ multiplex PCR, lists solely in-frame clones and lacks some. The sample lists 20,000 to 25,000 clones, approximately 69% occurring once. All the patients suffered relapse after autologous stem cell transplantation, and brentuximab vedotin exposure differed. The source was peripheral blood mononuclear cells (PBMCs), collected at baseline. The origin of the receptors is a human donor with classical Hodgkin lymphoma.

CDR3 DNA: TGCGCCAGCAGCTTGGAGGGGGGCGAGGGTCAGCCCCAGCATTTT. Protein product: CASSLEGGEGQPQHF. V and J are TRBV5-1 and TRBJ1-5; D is perhaps TRBD1 (6 bases). V was cut by 0 bases and J by 6 bases, with 13 bases left in between. Germline V gene lookup returns CDR1 SGHRS and CDR2 YFSETQ. The CDR3 is made up of 15 amino acids.

This sequence joins TRBV10-3 and TRBJ2-3; 8 positions agree with TRBD1. The CDR3 contains 15 residues. CDR1 is ENHRY and CDR2 is SYGVKD in the germline V gene. The junction had 10 bases not matched to a gene; V was cut back by 6 bases and J by 5 bases. CDR3 protein: CAISGNRGDQDTQYF. The CDR3 region has the DNA TGTGCCATCAGCGGCAACAGGGGGGACCAAGATACGCAGTATTTT.

DNA of the CDR3: TGTGCCATCAGTGAAGACGGGGTGGGAGGAAACACCATATATTTT. It specifies CAISEDGVGGNTIYF. The chain couples TRBV10-3 to TRBJ1-3; D unresolved. The CDR3 loop spans 15 amino acids. The germline V and J ends were trimmed by 3 bases and 4 bases, with 13 bases remaining between them. Germline lookup yields CDR1 ENHRY and CDR2 SYGVKD.

The rearrangement joins TRBV9 to TRBJ2-5, with TRBD1 matching 9 bases. Germline lookup yields CDR1 SGDLS and CDR2 YYNGEE. The CDR3 sequence is 15 residues long. Losses at the gene ends were 2 bases for V and 4 bases for J; bases not matched to a gene: 6. In nucleotides, the CDR3 is TGTGCCAGCAGCGTCACAGGGGGCAAAGGAGAGACCCAGTACTTC. Its protein product is CASSVTGGKGETQYF.

This rearrangement joins TRBV28 to TRBJ1-1; D is uncertain. Per the germline V gene, CDR1 is MDHEN and CDR2 is SYDVKM. The CDR3 consists of 16 residues. V lost 4 bases and J lost 0, with 15 bases in between. As DNA, the CDR3 is TGTGCCAGCAGTTCCTACTCAAGAGACGTGAACACTGAAGCTTTCTTT. Translation gives CASSSYSRDVNTEAFF.

A single count supports this clone. This chain joins TRBV19 and TRBJ2-7; TRBD2 is a possible D gene (5 bases). This CDR3 has 12 amino acids. The V and J ends lost 3 bases and 5 bases respectively, with 8 bases between them. CDR1 and CDR2 from the germline V gene are LNHDA and SQIVND (reference sequence). The CDR3 loop reads CASSIGGNEQYF. DNA for the CDR3: TGTGCCAGTAGTATCGGAGGTAACGAGCAGTACTTC. Variable domain in full (rest from reference TRBV19 and TRBJ2-7): DGGITQSPKYLFRKEGQNVTLSCEQNLNHDAMYWYRQDPGQGLRLIYYSQIVNDFQKGDIAEGYSVSREKKESFPLTVTSAQKNPTAFYLCASSIGGNEQYFGPGTRLTVT.

The genes are TRBV5-8 and TRBJ2-1, with D unresolved. The CDR3 extends over 15 amino acids. Per germline, CDR1 SGHTS and CDR2 YDEGEE. Trimming stripped 0 bases from V and 2 bases from J, with 9 bases between. The CDR3 sequence: CASSLGWAAYNEQFF. Written as DNA, the CDR3 is TGTGCCAGCAGCTTGGGGTGGGCAGCCTACAATGAGCAGTTCTTC.

The chain uses TRBV4-3 and TRBJ2-6, with D possibly TRBD1 on 6 matching bases. V lost 3 bases and J 0 bases, leaving 12 bases between the germline ends. Germline V gene data show CDR1 as LGHNA and CDR2 as YSLEER. The CDR3 is 17 amino acids. The CDR3 here is CASSQRQGSSGANVLTF. The DNA of the CDR3 is TGCGCCAGCAGCCAGCGCCAGGGGAGCTCTGGGGCCAACGTCCTGACTTTC.

This clone came up a few times. The V call is TRBV5-1, the J call TRBJ2-2, with TRBD1 identical over 7 bases. CDR1 and CDR2 from the germline V gene are SGHRS and YFSETQ. J was trimmed by 2 bases and V by 3 bases; bases with no gene match: 4. This CDR3 contains 15 residues. The CDR3 reads CASSYGQVNTGELFF. The CDR3 DNA reads TGCGCCAGCAGCTATGGACAGGTCAACACCGGGGAGCTGTTTTTT.

Only one count was recorded for this clone. The chain uses TRBV7-2 and TRBJ1-5; the D is unclear. Trimming removed 5 bases from V and 7 bases from J, with 18 bases in between. In germline, CDR1 is SGHTA, CDR2 FQGNSA. The CDR3 runs to 15 residues. The CDR3 bases are TGTGCCAGCAGCCAATTTGGAGGGTTAGGACAGCCCCAGCATTTT. Its protein is CASSQFGGLGQPQHF.

The chain uses TRBV2 and TRBJ2-7, with D maybe TRBD1 (5 bases). This CDR3 spans 13 amino acids. Germline V gene data show CDR1 as SNHLY and CDR2 as FYNNEI. V lost 4 bases, J lost 3 bases, and 10 bases lay in between. For the CDR3, the DNA is TGTGCCAGCAGTGTCGTGACAGACTACGAGCAGTACTTC. Translating gives CASSVVTDYEQYF.

This clone was found once. The V and J genes are TRBV6-1 and TRBJ1-6, with D possibly TRBD1 on 5 matching bases. CDR1 and CDR2 (germline): MNHNS, SASEGT. The CDR3 is 14 residues long. V dropped 6 bases and J dropped 0 bases, with 6 bases sitting between them. In DNA, the CDR3 is TGTGCCAGCAGAGGGGACTCCTATAATTCACCCCTCCACTTT. Translated, it gives CASRGDSYNSPLHF.

This clone was observed a handful of times. The chain employs TRBV6-1 and TRBJ2-3; possibly TRBD1 for D (5 bases). This CDR3 contains 15 residues. V shed 1 base and J shed 2 bases, with 10 bases lying between them. Germline V gene lookup returns CDR1 MNHNS and CDR2 SASEGT. This chain's CDR3 is CASSEGQGVTDTQYF. The CDR3 DNA is TGTGCCAGCAGTGAAGGTCAAGGGGTCACAGATACGCAGTATTTT.

The rearrangement links TRBV29-1 to TRBJ1-3; unclear D gene. Trimming left V 7 bases short and J 0 bases short, with 10 bases between. The CDR3 spans 13 residues. CDR1 is SQVTM and CDR2 is ANQGSEA in the germline V gene. CDR3 bases: TGCAGCGCGGCTGGGAACTCTGGAAACACCATATATTTT. This encodes CSAAGNSGNTIYF.

The J gene is TRBJ2-1, the V gene TRBV6-5, with TRBD2 matching over 11 bases. Germline CDR1 and CDR2: MNHEY and SVGAGI. The ends lost 4 bases at V and 7 bases at J; junction bases unmatched: 6. There are 15 residues in the CDR3. CDR3 nucleotide sequence: TGTGCCAGCAGTTTACTAGCGGGAGCTAGGAATGAGCAGTTCTTC. Amino acids: CASSLLAGARNEQFF.

The CDR3 coding sequence is TGTGCCAGCAGCTTGGCCGGTCGGTCTTTTGAGGGAAGGGGAGAGACCCAGTACTTC. Its translation is CASSLAGRSFEGRGETQYF. The J gene is TRBJ2-5, the V gene TRBV5-6; D is perhaps TRBD1 or TRBD2 (5 bases each). Germline CDR1 is SGHDT and CDR2 is YYEEEE. The V gene lost 0 bases and the J gene lost 4 bases, with 25 bases spanning the gap. The CDR3 covers 19 residues.

The chain combines TRBV5-4 with TRBJ2-2; 7 nucleotides agree with TRBD1. The V gene's germline CDR1 is SGHNT and CDR2 YYREEE (reference sequence). The CDR3 covers 15 residues. The V gene end was trimmed by 9 bases and the J gene end by 0 bases; junction bases not matched to a gene: 8. The CDR3 is CATPRQGANTGELFF. The CDR3 bases are TGTGCCACCCCGAGACAGGGAGCGAACACCGGGGAGCTGTTTTTT.

The gene calls are TRBV5-4 and TRBJ2-7, with 7 bases aligning to TRBD2. The J segment lost 4 bases and the V segment lost 4 bases, leaving 11 bases of the junction unmatched. The CDR3 is made up of 15 amino acids. Germline loops: CDR1 SGHNT, CDR2 YYREEE (reference sequence). The DNA of the CDR3 is TGTGCCAGCAGCGTTGGGCCCGGCGGGAGTTACGAGCAGTACTTC. Amino acids: CASSVGPGGSYEQYF.

About this clone: This sample also contains other DNA sequences that code for the same CDR3. This chain connects TRBV11-2 to TRBJ2-6; D remains ambiguous. V was shortened by 3 bases and J by 0 bases, with 12 bases between the two germline ends. Germline V CDR1 and CDR2: SGHAT, FQNNGV. This CDR3 region has 17 residues. This CDR3 is CASSLVGWSSGANVLTF. The CDR3 DNA is TGTGCCAGCAGCTTGGTGGGGTGGAGCTCTGGGGCCAACGTCCTGACTTTC.

The chain carries TRBV10-3 and TRBJ1-3, with unresolved D. Trimming shortened V by 3 bases and J by 3 bases, and 3 bases separated the two germline ends. The germline gives CDR1 ENHRY, CDR2 SYGVKD. CDR3 length: 12 amino acids. The CDR3 DNA is TGTGCCATCAGTGAAGGTGGAAACACCATATATTTT. Translation gives CAISEGGNTIYF.

The J gene is TRBJ2-3, the V gene TRBV2, with a tentative D call TRBD2 (6 bases). Germline CDR1 and CDR2: SNHLY and FYNNEI. The CDR3 runs to 15 residues. The V and J ends lost 4 bases and 0 bases respectively, with 11 bases between them. CDR3 loop: CASSGAGRSTDTQYF. The CDR3 region has the DNA TGTGCCAGCAGTGGTGCTGGGAGGAGCACAGATACGCAGTATTTT.

The sample holds a few counts of this clone. The genes are TRBV19 and TRBJ1-5; tentatively, D is TRBD1 (5 bases). This CDR3 is 13 amino acids long. V lost 6 bases and J lost 10, with 16 bases in between. Germline assignment: CDR1 LNHDA and CDR2 SQIVND (reference sequence). The CDR3 region has the DNA TGTGCCAGTAGCAGCCAGTCAGGGTCACCCCAGCATTTT. Protein product: CASSSQSGSPQHF. The full variable domain, completed using reference TRBV19 and TRBJ1-5, is DGGITQSPKYLFRKEGQNVTLSCEQNLNHDAMYWYRQDPGQGLRLIYYSQIVNDFQKGDIAEGYSVSREKKESFPLTVTSAQKNPTAFYLCASSSQSGSPQHFGDGTRLSIL.

This clone was counted once. This chain connects TRBV25-1 to TRBJ2-2, with D perhaps TRBD1 (6 bases). Per germline, CDR1 MGHDK and CDR2 SYGVNS. V lost 2 bases, J lost 1 base, and 8 bases lay in between. CDR3 size: 15 residues. The CDR3 nucleotides are TGTGCCAGCAGTGAACCGGGACAGAACACCGGGGAGCTGTTTTTT. Translated: CASSEPGQNTGELFF. Filled out from reference TRBV25-1 and TRBJ2-2, the complete variable domain reads EADIYQTPRYLVIGTGKKITLECSQTMGHDKMYWYQQDPGMELHLIHYSYGVNSTEKGDLSSESTVSRIRTEHFPLTLESARPSHTSQYLCASSEPGQNTGELFFGEGSRLTVL.

This clone has only a few counts. The chain uses TRBV2 and TRBJ1-4; 8 nucleotides line up with TRBD1. There are 15 residues in the CDR3. The germline CDR1 and CDR2 sequences are SNHLY and FYNNEI. The V segment lost 7 bases and the J segment 7 bases; nucleotides outside the gene matches: 11. CDR3 sequence: CASNLDRGSSEKLFF. In DNA form, the CDR3 reads TGTGCCAGCAATCTCGACAGGGGCTCAAGTGAAAAACTGTTTTTT.

This clone was seen only a few times. This chain joins TRBV4-3 and TRBJ1-4; 7 nucleotides align to TRBD1. The J segment lost 7 bases and the V segment lost 0 bases, leaving 5 bases of the junction unmatched. The CDR3 loop spans 15 amino acids. Per germline, CDR1 LGHNA and CDR2 YSLEER. Written as DNA, the CDR3 is TGCGCCAGCAGCCAAGATGGAGCAGGGGGTGAAAAACTGTTTTTT. Its protein is CASSQDGAGGEKLFF.

Judged by abundance, this clone is medium-sized (0.01 to 0.1%). V gene TRBV10-2 combines with J gene TRBJ2-7; TRBD2 is a possible D gene (5 bases). In germline, CDR1 is WSHSY, CDR2 SAAADI. The CDR3 loop spans 12 amino acids. V was cut by 8 bases and J by 7 bases, with 15 bases left in between. For the CDR3, the DNA is TGCGCCAGCTATGGACCACCGGGGGAGCAGTACTTC. This gives the protein CASYGPPGEQYF.

The chain joins TRBV19 to TRBJ2-5, with D unresolved. V lost 1 base to trimming and J lost 1 base, with 13 bases between them. This CDR3 is built from 16 residues. The V gene's germline CDR1 is LNHDA and CDR2 SQIVND (reference sequence). DNA for the CDR3: TGTGCCAGTAGTATAGGTCCCGGTGCGCTCCAAGAGACCCAGTACTTC. This translates into CASSIGPGALQETQYF.